The source of this T cell receptor (beta chain) is a study of identical twins. Whole-study results and caveats: Insertions ran lower in abundant cord blood beta clonotypes, though not in memory repertoires. The same donors were not followed; conclusions instead depended on cross-sectional statistical analysis.

The cDNA had a unique molecular identifier and a template-switch universal primer site. TCRdb re-called the 5' RACE reads through MiXCR, storing one row per CDR3 protein. The sample lists some 1,700,000 distinct CDR3 sequences; 25% to 35% were seen once. Per the germline V gene, CDR1 is MNHNS and CDR2 is SASEGT. The CDR3 length is 17 residues. Unmatched junction bases numbered 15, after V lost 7 bases and J lost 0 bases. To note about this clonotype: The antigen is undetermined.

The TCR sequence derives from a newborn girl in good health. The material sequenced was cord blood. The V call is TRBV6-1, the J call TRBJ2-7, with TRBD2 matching over 7 bases. The DNA for the CDR3 is TGTGCCAGCAACGACCGCTTCAAAACGGGGGGCTCCTACGAGCAGTACTTC. It encodes CASNDRFKTGGSYEQYF.